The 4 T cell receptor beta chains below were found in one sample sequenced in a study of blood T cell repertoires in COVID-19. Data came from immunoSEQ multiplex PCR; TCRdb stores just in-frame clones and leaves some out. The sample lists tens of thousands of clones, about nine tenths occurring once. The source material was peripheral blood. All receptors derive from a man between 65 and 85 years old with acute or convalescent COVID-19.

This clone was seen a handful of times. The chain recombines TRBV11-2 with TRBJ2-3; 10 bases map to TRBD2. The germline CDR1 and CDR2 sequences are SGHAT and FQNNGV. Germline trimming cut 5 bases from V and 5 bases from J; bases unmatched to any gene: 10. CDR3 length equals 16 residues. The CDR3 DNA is TGTGCCAGCAGCCCCAGCGGGAGGGCAAGGCGAGATACGCAGTATTTT. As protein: CASSPSGRARRDTQYF.

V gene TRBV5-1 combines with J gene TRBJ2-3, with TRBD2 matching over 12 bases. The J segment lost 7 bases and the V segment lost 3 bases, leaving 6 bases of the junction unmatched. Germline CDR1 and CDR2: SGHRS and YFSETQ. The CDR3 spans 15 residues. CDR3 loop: CASSSYLAGGNTQYF. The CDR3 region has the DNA TGCGCCAGCAGCTCATACCTAGCGGGGGGGAATACGCAGTATTTT.

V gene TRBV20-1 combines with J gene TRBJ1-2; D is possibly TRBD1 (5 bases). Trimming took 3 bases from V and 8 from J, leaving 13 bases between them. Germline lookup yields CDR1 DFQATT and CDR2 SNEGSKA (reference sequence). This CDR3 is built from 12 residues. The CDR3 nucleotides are TGCAGTGCTAGTGAAGGGGTAACCGGCTACACCTTC. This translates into CSASEGVTGYTF.

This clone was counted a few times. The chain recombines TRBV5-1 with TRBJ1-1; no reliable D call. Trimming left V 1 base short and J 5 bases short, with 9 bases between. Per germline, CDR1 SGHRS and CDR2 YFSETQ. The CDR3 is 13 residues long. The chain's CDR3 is CASSLSPGTEAFF. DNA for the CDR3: TGCGCCAGCAGCTTGAGTCCGGGGACTGAAGCTTTCTTT.